This T cell receptor (beta chain) is drawn from a study of cytomegalovirus exposure and HLA in healthy donors. The PCR contained 60 Vbeta and 13 Jbeta primers. Produced via immunoSEQ multiplex PCR; TCRdb's table is partial and in-frame only. Of some 56,000 clones listed, around 50% were seen once; the top ten hold about 11%. Study findings and constraints: For cytomegalovirus status, the classifier reportedly gave diagnoses with high specificity and sensitivity. The CMV antigen specificity of three CMV-associated chains was confirmed through in vitro analysis. An observed cluster of highly shared sequence variants was recorded as a likely sequencing artifact.

The CDR3 has 17 residues. Germline CDR1 reads MGHRA; CDR2 reads YSYEKL. Trimming at V came to 1 base and at J to 0 bases, leaving 7 bases not matched to a gene. A word on this clone: What it binds is not known.

This chain joins TRBV4-1 and TRBJ2-7; TRBD1 matches 9 bases. The sample taken for sequencing was PBMCs. This clonotype originated in a human donor in good health. This CDR3 is CASSQVIDRGSSYEQYF. For the CDR3, the DNA is TGCGCCAGCAGCCAAGTGATCGACAGGGGGAGCTCCTACGAGCAGTACTTC.